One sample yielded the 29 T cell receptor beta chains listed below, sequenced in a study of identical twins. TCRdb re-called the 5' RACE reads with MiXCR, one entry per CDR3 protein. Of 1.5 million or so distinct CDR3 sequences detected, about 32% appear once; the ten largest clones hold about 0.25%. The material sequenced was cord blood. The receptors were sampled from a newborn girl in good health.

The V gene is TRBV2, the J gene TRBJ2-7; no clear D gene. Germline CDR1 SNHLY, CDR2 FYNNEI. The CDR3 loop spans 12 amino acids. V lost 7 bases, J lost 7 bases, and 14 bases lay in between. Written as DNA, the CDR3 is TGTGCCAGCAATGCGGCCTACAATGAGCAGTACTTC. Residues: CASNAAYNEQYF.

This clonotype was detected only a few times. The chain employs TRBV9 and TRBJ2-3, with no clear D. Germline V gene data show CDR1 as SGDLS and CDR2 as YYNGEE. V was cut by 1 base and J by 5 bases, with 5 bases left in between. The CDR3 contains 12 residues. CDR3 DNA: TGTGCCAGCAGCGTATACGGAGATACGCAGTATTTT. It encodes CASSVYGDTQYF.

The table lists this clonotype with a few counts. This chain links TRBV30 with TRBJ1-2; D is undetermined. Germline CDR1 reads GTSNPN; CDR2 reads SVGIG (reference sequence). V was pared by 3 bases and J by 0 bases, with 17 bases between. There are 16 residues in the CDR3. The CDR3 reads CAWRLVRLKPNYGYTF. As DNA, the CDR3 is TGTGCCTGGAGGCTCGTCAGGTTAAAACCTAACTATGGCTACACCTTC.

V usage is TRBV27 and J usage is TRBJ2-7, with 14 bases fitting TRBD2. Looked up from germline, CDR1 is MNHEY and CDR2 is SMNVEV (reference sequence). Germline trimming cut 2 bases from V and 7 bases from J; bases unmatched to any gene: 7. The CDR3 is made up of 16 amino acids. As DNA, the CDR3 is TGTGCCAGCAGTTTAATGGGACTAGCGGGAGTTCGGGAGCAGTACTTC. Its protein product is CASSLMGLAGVREQYF.

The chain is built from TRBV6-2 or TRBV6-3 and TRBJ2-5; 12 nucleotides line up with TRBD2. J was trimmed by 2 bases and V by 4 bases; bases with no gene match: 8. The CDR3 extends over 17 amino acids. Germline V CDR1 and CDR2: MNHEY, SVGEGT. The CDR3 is CASSSFRTSGNQETQYF. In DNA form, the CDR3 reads TGTGCCAGCAGTTCGTTCCGGACTAGCGGGAATCAAGAGACCCAGTACTTC.

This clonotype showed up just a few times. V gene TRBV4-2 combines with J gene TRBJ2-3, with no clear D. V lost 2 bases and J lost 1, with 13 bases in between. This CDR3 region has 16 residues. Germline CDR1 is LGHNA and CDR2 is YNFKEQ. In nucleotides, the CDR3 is TGTGCCAGCAGCCAACCCCCCCTCTCCCGCACAGATACGCAGTATTTT. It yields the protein CASSQPPLSRTDTQYF.

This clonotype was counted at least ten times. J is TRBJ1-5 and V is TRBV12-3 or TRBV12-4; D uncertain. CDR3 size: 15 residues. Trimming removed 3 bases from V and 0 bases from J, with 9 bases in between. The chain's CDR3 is CASSLRQYSNQPQHF. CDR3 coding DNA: TGTGCCAGCAGTTTGCGGCAGTATAGCAATCAGCCCCAGCATTTT.

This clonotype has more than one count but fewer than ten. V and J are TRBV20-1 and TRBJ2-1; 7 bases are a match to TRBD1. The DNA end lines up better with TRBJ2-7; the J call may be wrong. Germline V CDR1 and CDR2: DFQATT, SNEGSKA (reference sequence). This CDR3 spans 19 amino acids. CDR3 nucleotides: TGCAGTGCTAGAGCGAAAGGGGGCTCTGACAATGGACCCTACAATGAGCAGTACTTC. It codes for CSARAKGGSDNGPYNEQYF.

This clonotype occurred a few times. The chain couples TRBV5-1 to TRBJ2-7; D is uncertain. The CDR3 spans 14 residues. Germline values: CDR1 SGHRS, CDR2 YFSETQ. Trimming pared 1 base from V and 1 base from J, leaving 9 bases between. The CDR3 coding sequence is TGCGCCAGCAGCTTGTCTCCGACTTCCTACGAGCAGTACTTC. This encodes CASSLSPTSYEQYF.

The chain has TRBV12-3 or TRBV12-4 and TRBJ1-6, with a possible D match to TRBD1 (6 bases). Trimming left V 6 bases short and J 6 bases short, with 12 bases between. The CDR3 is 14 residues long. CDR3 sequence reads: CASREGGGNSPLHF. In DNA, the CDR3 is TGTGCCAGCAGGGAGGGGGGCGGTAATTCACCCCTCCACTTT.

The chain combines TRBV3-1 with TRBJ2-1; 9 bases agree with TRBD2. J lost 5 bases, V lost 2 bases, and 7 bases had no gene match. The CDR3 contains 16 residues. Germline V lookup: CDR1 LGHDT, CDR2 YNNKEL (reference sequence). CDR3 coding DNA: TGTGCCAGCAGCCAAATTAGCGGGAGAAGGAACAATGAGCAGTTCTTC. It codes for CASSQISGRRNNEQFF.

The CDR3 DNA sequence: TGTGCCAGCAGCCGGAGGACTCGGACTAGCGGGTTTTCCTACGAGCAGTACTTC. Translating gives CASSRRTRTSGFSYEQYF. The rearrangement links TRBV7-8 to TRBJ2-7; 11 bases match TRBD2. CDR1 is SGHVS and CDR2 is FQNEAQ in the germline V gene. This CDR3 contains 18 residues. V gave up 5 bases and J gave up 1 base; unmatched junction bases: 13.

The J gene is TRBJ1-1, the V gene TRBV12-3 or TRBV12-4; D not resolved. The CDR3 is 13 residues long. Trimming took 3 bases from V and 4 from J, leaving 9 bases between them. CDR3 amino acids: CASSLVASTEAFF. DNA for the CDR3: TGTGCCAGCAGTTTGGTCGCTAGCACTGAAGCTTTCTTT.

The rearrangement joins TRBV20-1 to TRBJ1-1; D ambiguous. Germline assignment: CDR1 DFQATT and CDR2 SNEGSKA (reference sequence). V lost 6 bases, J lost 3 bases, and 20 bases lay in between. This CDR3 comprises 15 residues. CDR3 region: CSAQRCGETDTEAFF. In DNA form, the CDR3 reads TGCAGTGCCCAGAGATGCGGGGAAACGGACACTGAAGCTTTCTTT.

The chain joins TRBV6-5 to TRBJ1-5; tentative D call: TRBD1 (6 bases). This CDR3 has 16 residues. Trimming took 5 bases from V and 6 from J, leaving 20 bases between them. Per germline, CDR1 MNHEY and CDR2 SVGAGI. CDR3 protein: CASSTKRGGLGQPQHF. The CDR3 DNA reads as TGTGCCAGCAGTACAAAAAGAGGGGGGCTCGGTCAGCCCCAGCATTTT.

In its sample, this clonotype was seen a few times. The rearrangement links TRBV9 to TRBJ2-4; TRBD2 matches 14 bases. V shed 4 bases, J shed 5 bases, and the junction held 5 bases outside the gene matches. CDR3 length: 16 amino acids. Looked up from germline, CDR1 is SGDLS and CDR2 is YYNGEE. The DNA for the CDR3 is TGTGCCAGCAGCCCCCGACTAGCGGGAGGGGAAAACATTCAGTACTTC. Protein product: CASSPRLAGGENIQYF. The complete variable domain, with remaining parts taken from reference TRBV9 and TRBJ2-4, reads DSGVTQTPKHLITATGQRVTLRCSPRSGDLSVYWYQQSLDQGLQFLIQYYNGEERAKGNILERFSAQQFPDLHSELNLSSLELGDSALYFCASSPRLAGGENIQYFGAGTRLSVL.

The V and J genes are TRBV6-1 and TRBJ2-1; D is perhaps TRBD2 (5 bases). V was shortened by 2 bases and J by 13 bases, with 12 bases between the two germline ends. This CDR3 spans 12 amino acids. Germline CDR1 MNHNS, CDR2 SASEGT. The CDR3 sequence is CASSELRETQFF. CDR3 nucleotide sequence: TGTGCCAGCAGTGAATTGAGGGAGACCCAGTTCTTC.

In nucleotides, the CDR3 is TGTGCCAGCAGTGCCCAGAAGGGGAGTGGCACTGAAGCTTTCTTT. Translation gives CASSAQKGSGTEAFF. This sequence joins TRBV3-1 and TRBJ1-1; a possible D gene is TRBD1 (5 bases). Trimming stripped 6 bases from V and 4 bases from J, with 18 bases between. Germline loops: CDR1 LGHDT, CDR2 YNNKEL (reference sequence). The CDR3 totals 15 residues.

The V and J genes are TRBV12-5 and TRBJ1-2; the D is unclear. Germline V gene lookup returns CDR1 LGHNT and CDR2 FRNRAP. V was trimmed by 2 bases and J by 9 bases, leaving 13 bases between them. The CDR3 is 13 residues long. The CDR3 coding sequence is TGTGCTAGTGGTTTGTCAGGCTCCAAGCGCTACACCTTC. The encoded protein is CASGLSGSKRYTF.

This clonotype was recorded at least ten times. DNA of the CDR3: TGCAGCGTTGAAGATTCGGGGCGGGAAGAGACCCAGTACTTC. This encodes CSVEDSGREETQYF. The rearrangement joins TRBV29-1 to TRBJ2-5; D is perhaps TRBD1 or TRBD2 (5 bases each). V was clipped by 0 bases and J by 3 bases, with 11 bases between them. The CDR3 contains 14 residues. Germline CDR1 SQVTM, CDR2 ANQGSEA.

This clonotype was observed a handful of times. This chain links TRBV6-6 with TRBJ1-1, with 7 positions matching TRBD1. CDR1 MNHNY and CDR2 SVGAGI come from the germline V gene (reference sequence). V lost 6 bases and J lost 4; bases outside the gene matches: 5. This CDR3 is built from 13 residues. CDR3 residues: CASRETGLTEAFF. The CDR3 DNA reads TGTGCCAGCAGGGAGACAGGGCTCACTGAAGCTTTCTTT.

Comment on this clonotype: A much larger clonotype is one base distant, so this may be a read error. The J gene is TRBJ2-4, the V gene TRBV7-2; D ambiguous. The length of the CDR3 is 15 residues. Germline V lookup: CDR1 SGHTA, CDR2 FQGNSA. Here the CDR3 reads CASSSTTVAKNILYF. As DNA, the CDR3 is TGTGCCAGCAGCTCGACAACCGTAGCCAAAAACATTCTGTACTTC.

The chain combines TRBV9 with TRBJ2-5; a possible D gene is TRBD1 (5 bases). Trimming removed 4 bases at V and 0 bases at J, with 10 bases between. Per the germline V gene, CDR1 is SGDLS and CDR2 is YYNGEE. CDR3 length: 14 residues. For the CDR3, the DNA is TGTGCCAGCAGCAAAAAGGGGTACCAAGAGACCCAGTACTTC. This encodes CASSKKGYQETQYF.

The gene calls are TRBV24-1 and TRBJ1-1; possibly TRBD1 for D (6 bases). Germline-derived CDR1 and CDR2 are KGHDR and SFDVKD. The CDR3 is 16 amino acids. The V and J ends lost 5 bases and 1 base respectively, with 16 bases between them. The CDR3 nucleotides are TGTGCCACCAGTGCCATTCCGGGACATCGGAACACTGAAGCTTTCTTT. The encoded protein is CATSAIPGHRNTEAFF.

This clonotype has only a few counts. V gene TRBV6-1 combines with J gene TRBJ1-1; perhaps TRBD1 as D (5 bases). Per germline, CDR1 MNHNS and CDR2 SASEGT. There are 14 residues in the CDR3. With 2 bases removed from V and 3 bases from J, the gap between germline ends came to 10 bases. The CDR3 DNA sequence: TGTGCCAGCAGTGAAACGGGACGCCACACTGAAGCTTTCTTT. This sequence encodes CASSETGRHTEAFF.

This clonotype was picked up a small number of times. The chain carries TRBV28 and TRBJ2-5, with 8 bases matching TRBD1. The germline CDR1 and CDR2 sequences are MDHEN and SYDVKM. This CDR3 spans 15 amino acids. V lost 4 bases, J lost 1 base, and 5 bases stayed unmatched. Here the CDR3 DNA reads TGTGCCAGCAGTTCCGCTGGGACAGGCCAAGAGACCCAGTACTTC. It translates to CASSSAGTGQETQYF.

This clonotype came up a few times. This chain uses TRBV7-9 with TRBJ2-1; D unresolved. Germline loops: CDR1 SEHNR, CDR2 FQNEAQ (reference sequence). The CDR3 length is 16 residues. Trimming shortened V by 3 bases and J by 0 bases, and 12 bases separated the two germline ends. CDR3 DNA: TGTGCCAGCAGCTTCGCAGGCCGCCGCTCCTACAATGAGCAGTTCTTC. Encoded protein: CASSFAGRRSYNEQFF.

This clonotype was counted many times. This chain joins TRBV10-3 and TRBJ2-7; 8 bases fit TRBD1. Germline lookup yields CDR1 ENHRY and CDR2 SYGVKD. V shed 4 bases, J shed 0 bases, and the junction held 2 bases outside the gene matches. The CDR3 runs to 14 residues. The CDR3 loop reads CAISGTGSSYEQYF. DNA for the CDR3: TGTGCCATCAGTGGGACAGGGAGCTCCTACGAGCAGTACTTC.

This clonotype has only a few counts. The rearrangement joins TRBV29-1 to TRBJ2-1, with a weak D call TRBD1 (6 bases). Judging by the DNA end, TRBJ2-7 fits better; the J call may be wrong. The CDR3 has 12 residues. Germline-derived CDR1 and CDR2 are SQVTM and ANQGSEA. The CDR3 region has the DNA TGCAGCGCAGGAGACAGGAACAATGAGCAGTACTTC. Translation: CSAGDRNNEQYF.